This entry features one T cell receptor beta chain sequence. This sample was taken from a study of blood T cell repertoires in COVID-19. Study as a whole: Sample material is recorded as cDNA or gDNA derived from T cells, B-cell-depleted T cells, or PBMCs.

TCRdb's copy holds only in-frame clones and misses some; the assay was immunoSEQ multiplex PCR. The sample shows under 200,000 clones, approximately 85% of them seen only once. With V trimmed by 5 bases and J by 3 bases, 11 bases remained unmatched. Germline CDR1 reads MNHEY; CDR2 reads SMNVEV (reference sequence). The CDR3 runs to 16 residues. The J gene is TRBJ1-1, the V gene TRBV27, with 8 bases lining up with TRBD1. The sequenced material came from PBMCs or T cells enriched from blood (not recorded which). This receptor was identified in a man aged 40-50 years with acute COVID-19. The CDR3 loop is CASSSDRGGGDTEAFF. CDR3 nucleotides: TGTGCCAGCAGTAGCGACAGGGGAGGGGGGGACACTGAAGCTTTCTTT.